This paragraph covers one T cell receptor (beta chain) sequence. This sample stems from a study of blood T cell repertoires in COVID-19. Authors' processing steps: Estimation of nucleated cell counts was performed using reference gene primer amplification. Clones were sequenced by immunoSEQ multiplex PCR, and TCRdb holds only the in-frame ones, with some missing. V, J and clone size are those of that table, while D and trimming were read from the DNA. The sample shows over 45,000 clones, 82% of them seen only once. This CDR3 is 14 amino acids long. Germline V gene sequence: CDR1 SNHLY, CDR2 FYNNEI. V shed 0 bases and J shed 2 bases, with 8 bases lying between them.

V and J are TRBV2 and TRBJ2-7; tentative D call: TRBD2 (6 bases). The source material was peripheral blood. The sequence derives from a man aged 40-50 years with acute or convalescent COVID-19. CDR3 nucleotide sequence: TGTGCCAGCAGTGAAGCGCGGGGAACCTACGAGCAGTACTTC. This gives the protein CASSEARGTYEQYF.